This TCR beta chain was sequenced for a study of T-cell memory formation after mild COVID-19. This clonotype has only a few counts. What it binds is not known. Study-wide points: The main location of contracting CD4+ clones was CM and EM, and that of contracting CD8+ clones was EMRA. The study detected some responding clones in pre-infection memory, suggesting cross-reactive memory joined. Contracting clones from day 15 to 85 showed balanced CD4/CD8; later expanders favored CD4+. Whether day 37 second-wave clones are SARS-CoV-2-specific was not confirmed.

CDR1 SGHRS and CDR2 YFSETQ come from the germline V gene. The J segment lost 10 bases and the V segment lost 4 bases, leaving 14 bases of the junction unmatched. This CDR3 contains 15 residues. TCRdb re-called the 5' RACE reads with MiXCR, one entry per CDR3 protein. This table has fewer than 550,000 distinct CDR3 sequences, roughly 20% appearing once. V is TRBV5-1 and J is TRBJ1-1, with 9 bases aligning to TRBD1. What was sequenced was PBMCs or a T cell subset sorted from them (not recorded which). The receptor was isolated from an adult woman who had mild COVID-19 (a few samples of this study predate the infection). Cell type and time point are not known. The CDR3 DNA is TGCGCCAGCAGCACCCGGACAGGGGTCCCCTTCATAGCTTTCTTT. This translates into CASSTRTGVPFIAFF.